The 27 T cell receptor beta chains presented below share a single source sample, sequenced in a study of cytomegalovirus exposure and HLA in healthy donors. PCR used 60 Vbeta primers and 13 Jbeta primers. The method was immunoSEQ multiplex PCR; TCRdb's version includes in-frame clones alone and lacks a portion of them. The top ten hold around 2.5% of the sample, which has some 160,000 clones, about 80% seen once. Sample: PBMCs. The origin of the receptors is a man in his sixties in good health and CMV-seronegative.

The table lists this clone with a count of one. The chain carries TRBV12-5 and TRBJ1-6; TRBD1 agrees at 8 bases. CDR3 length equals 15 residues. The trim removed 0 bases at V and 9 bases at J, leaving 4 bases unmatched. Germline CDR1 LGHNT, CDR2 FRNRAP. The CDR3 loop reads CASGLVTGGGSPLHF. In DNA form, the CDR3 reads TGTGCTAGTGGTTTGGTTACAGGGGGAGGTTCACCCCTCCACTTT.

In regard to this clone: This CDR3 is also generated by other DNA sequences in the sample. The genes are TRBV10-3 and TRBJ1-2, with D possibly TRBD1 on 6 matching bases. CDR3 length: 15 amino acids. Trimming took 0 bases from V and 4 from J, leaving 12 bases between them. The germline V gene has CDR1 ENHRY and CDR2 SYGVKD. CDR3 coding DNA: TGTGCCATCAGTGAGTCAGCGGGGGGCGGCTATGGCTACACCTTC. The encoded protein is CAISESAGGGYGYTF.

This clone has just a few counts. The chain is built from TRBV6-1 and TRBJ1-6; 7 bases align to TRBD1. Germline V lookup: CDR1 MNHNS, CDR2 SASEGT. V gave up 6 bases and J gave up 0 bases; unmatched junction bases: 2. The CDR3 is 15 residues long. In DNA form, the CDR3 reads TGTGCCAGCAGGGGGGACAGCTCCTATAATTCACCCCTCCACTTT. Residues: CASRGDSSYNSPLHF.

This clone was seen a single time. The V call is TRBV28, the J call TRBJ1-1, with 9 bases that match TRBD1. This CDR3 is built from 15 residues. Germline trimming cut 6 bases from V and 1 base from J; bases unmatched to any gene: 6. Germline V lookup: CDR1 MDHEN, CDR2 SYDVKM. CDR3 DNA sequence: TGTGCCAGCAGGGTGACAGGGGGGGGGAACACTGAAGCTTTCTTT. This translates into CASRVTGGGNTEAFF.

The genes are TRBV7-9 and TRBJ2-5, with D possibly being TRBD2 (6 bases). The V end was cut by 4 bases, the J end by 11 bases, with 14 bases between. Germline-derived CDR1 and CDR2 are SEHNR and FQNEAQ (reference sequence). The CDR3 is 12 amino acids. The CDR3 loop is CASSSDNREQYF. For the CDR3, the DNA is TGTGCCAGCAGCTCAGACAATCGGGAGCAGTACTTC.

The chain recombines TRBV6-4 with TRBJ2-2; the match to TRBD2 covers 7 bases. This CDR3 is 15 amino acids long. Germline-derived CDR1 and CDR2 are MRHNA and SNTAGT. After removal of 2 bases from V and 4 bases from J, the junction contained 4 bases not matched to a gene. The CDR3 DNA is TGTGCCAGCAGTGACGGGAGGGGAGGCACCGGGGAGCTGTTTTTT. It is translated as CASSDGRGGTGELFF.

This clone was recorded a few times. This chain joins TRBV5-4 and TRBJ1-4; TRBD1 might be the D (5 bases). The V and J ends lost 0 bases and 3 bases respectively, with 12 bases between them. The CDR3 is 16 residues long. Germline-derived CDR1 and CDR2 are SGHNT and YYREEE (reference sequence). The CDR3 sequence: CASSLGSETANEKLFF. For the CDR3, the DNA is TGTGCCAGCAGCTTGGGGTCAGAGACAGCTAATGAAAAACTGTTTTTT.

This sequence joins TRBV19 and TRBJ2-5; maybe TRBD1 (5 bases). V shed 6 bases and J shed 3 bases, with 8 bases lying between them. Germline V gene lookup returns CDR1 LNHDA and CDR2 SQIVND (reference sequence). The CDR3 loop spans 12 amino acids. This chain's CDR3 is CASRATEETQYF. CDR3 coding DNA: TGTGCCAGTAGGGCGACAGAAGAGACCCAGTACTTC.

The chain is built from TRBV7-9 and TRBJ1-1; 7 positions agree with TRBD1. Germline V CDR1 and CDR2: SEHNR, FQNEAQ (reference sequence). Trimming at V came to 6 bases and at J to 5 bases, leaving 9 bases not matched to a gene. The length of the CDR3 is 14 residues. The CDR3, as DNA: TGTGCCAGCAGATCCCTTACAGGGGTTACTGAAGCTTTCTTT. Translating it yields CASRSLTGVTEAFF.

The chain employs TRBV14 and TRBJ2-7; TRBD2 might be the D (6 bases). The germline CDR1 and CDR2 sequences are SGHDN and FVKESK. Trimming took 1 base from V and 5 from J, leaving 12 bases between them. This CDR3 contains 14 residues. CDR3 bases: TGTGCCAGCAGCCAAGTGGGGGGATTCGACGAGCAGTACTTC. Its translation: CASSQVGGFDEQYF.

The chain links TRBV6-1 to TRBJ1-5, with 7 bases identical to TRBD1. V trimming: 6 bases; J trimming: 0 bases; junction bases outside the gene matches: 5. Germline values: CDR1 MNHNS, CDR2 SASEGT. This CDR3 spans 15 amino acids. The CDR3 loop is CASSATGNSNQPQHF. The DNA of the CDR3 is TGTGCCAGCAGCGCGACAGGGAATAGCAATCAGCCCCAGCATTTT.

The rearrangement uses TRBV2 and TRBJ2-1; 13 nucleotides align to TRBD2. This CDR3 contains 15 residues. V dropped 6 bases and J dropped 9; count of bases not matched to a gene: 8. Germline V gives CDR1 SNHLY, CDR2 FYNNEI. In nucleotides, the CDR3 is TGTGCCAGCAGCCCACTAGCGGGGGGGCACAGTGAGCAGTTCTTC. It encodes CASSPLAGGHSEQFF. Variable domain in full (rest from reference TRBV2 and TRBJ2-1): EPEVTQTPSHQVTQMGQEVILRCVPISNHLYFYWYRQILGQKVEFLVSFYNNEISEKSEIFDDQFSVERPDGSNFTLKIRSTKLEDSAMYFCASSPLAGGHSEQFFGPGTRLTVL.

A few counts support this clone. This chain links TRBV5-1 with TRBJ2-2; 14 nucleotides match TRBD2. V shed 4 bases, J shed 5 bases, and the junction held 10 bases outside the gene matches. CDR3 length: 18 amino acids. CDR1 is SGHRS and CDR2 is YFSETQ in the germline V gene. The CDR3 spells CASSRLGLAGVRTGELFF. In nucleotides, the CDR3 is TGCGCCAGCAGCCGACTGGGACTAGCGGGAGTAAGGACCGGGGAGCTGTTTTTT.

This sequence joins TRBV28 and TRBJ2-3, with a tentative D call TRBD2 (6 bases). Germline CDR1 and CDR2: MDHEN and SYDVKM. The CDR3 is 16 residues long. Deletions cut 6 bases from V and 3 bases from J, with 19 bases between. The chain's CDR3 is CASSPPGDLLTDTQYF. CDR3 sequence (DNA): TGTGCCAGCAGCCCTCCGGGGGATCTGCTGACAGATACGCAGTATTTT.

This clone was seen more than once but under ten times. The chain recombines TRBV4-2 with TRBJ2-5; D uncertain. V lost 4 bases to trimming and J lost 5 bases, with 11 bases between them. CDR1 and CDR2 from the germline V gene are LGHNA and YNFKEQ. The CDR3 consists of 13 residues. The CDR3 DNA is TGTGCCAGCAGCCCTTACCGAGGCGAGACCCAGTACTTC. The encoded protein is CASSPYRGETQYF.

This chain uses TRBV5-4 with TRBJ2-1, with D perhaps TRBD1 (7 bases). Germline V lookup: CDR1 SGHNT, CDR2 YYREEE (reference sequence). V was clipped by 0 bases and J by 0 bases, with 16 bases between them. CDR3 length equals 18 residues. The CDR3: CASSLVGGLANSYNEQFF. The CDR3 nucleotides are TGTGCCAGCAGCTTGGTAGGGGGCCTAGCGAACTCCTACAATGAGCAGTTCTTC. Supplemented by reference TRBV5-4 and TRBJ2-1, the full variable domain reads ETGVTQSPTHLIKTRGQQVTLRCSSQSGHNTVSWYQQALGQGPQFIFQYYREEENGRGNFPPRFSGLQFPNYSSELNVNALELDDSALYLCASSLVGGLANSYNEQFFGPGTRLTVL.

This clone was picked up one time. This chain uses TRBV27 with TRBJ2-5; D call uncertain. The germline CDR1 and CDR2 sequences are MNHEY and SMNVEV (reference sequence). Trimming pared 5 bases from V and 4 bases from J, leaving 8 bases between. CDR3 size: 12 residues. The CDR3 protein is CASSPLRETQYF. In DNA form, the CDR3 reads TGTGCCAGCAGTCCCCTCCGAGAGACCCAGTACTTC.

This chain joins TRBV19 and TRBJ2-2; TRBD2 matches at 10 bases. The germline gives CDR1 LNHDA, CDR2 SQIVND (reference sequence). There are 15 residues in the CDR3. The V segment lost 9 bases and the J segment 6 bases; nucleotides outside the gene matches: 10. CDR3 nucleotide sequence: TGTGCCAGCCTAGCGGGGGACGGTGTAGCCGGGGAGCTGTTTTTT. Protein product: CASLAGDGVAGELFF.

The V gene is TRBV2, the J gene TRBJ2-7; 10 nucleotides agree with TRBD1. With 10 bases clipped from V and 5 bases from J, the junction kept 8 bases outside the gene matches. The V gene's germline CDR1 is SNHLY and CDR2 FYNNEI. This CDR3 has 13 residues. This CDR3 is CATGTGVTDEQYF. The CDR3 DNA follows: TGTGCCACCGGGACAGGGGTTACGGACGAGCAGTACTTC.

The chain joins TRBV6-5 to TRBJ2-7, with D perhaps TRBD2 (5 bases). The V end lost 2 bases, the J end lost 0 bases, and 8 bases lay between the germline ends. The CDR3 has 14 amino acids. CDR1 is MNHEY, CDR2 SVGAGI, per germline. The CDR3 DNA sequence: TGTGCCAGCAGTTACACGGGAAGCTCCTACGAGCAGTACTTC. Protein sequence: CASSYTGSSYEQYF.

This clone was detected once. V gene TRBV5-4 combines with J gene TRBJ1-3; TRBD1 aligns across 7 bases. The CDR3 is made up of 18 amino acids. Germline-derived CDR1 and CDR2 are SGHNT and YYREEE (reference sequence). V dropped 0 bases and J dropped 0; count of bases not matched to a gene: 9. This CDR3 reads CASSLGPTGRSSGNTIYF. The CDR3 bases are TGTGCCAGCAGCTTGGGACCGACAGGGCGAAGCTCTGGAAACACCATATATTTT.

This rearrangement joins TRBV15 to TRBJ1-1; D may be TRBD1 (6 bases). CDR3 length equals 15 residues. In germline, CDR1 is LNHNV, CDR2 YYDKDF (reference sequence). Between the trimmed V and J ends, which lost 1 base and 8 bases, there was a span of 17 bases. CDR3 protein: CATSRVMGARSEAFF. The CDR3 DNA is TGTGCCACCAGCAGAGTTATGGGGGCCAGATCCGAAGCTTTCTTT.

V is TRBV5-1 and J is TRBJ1-5; 8 nucleotides align to TRBD1. This CDR3 has 14 amino acids. The germline V gene encodes CDR1 SGHRS and CDR2 YFSETQ. After removal of 2 bases from V and 6 bases from J, the junction contained 4 bases not matched to a gene. The CDR3 nucleotides are TGCGCCAGCAGCTTCGGGACAGGTACTCAGCCCCAGCATTTT. This encodes CASSFGTGTQPQHF.

The chain uses TRBV18 and TRBJ2-7; tentatively, D is TRBD2 (6 bases). The CDR3 covers 15 residues. The V and J ends lost 3 bases and 3 bases respectively, with 15 bases between them. CDR1 is KGHSH, CDR2 LQKENI, per germline. The CDR3 bases are TGTGCCAGCTCACCCAAGACTAGTCAAAGCTACGAGCAGTACTTC. Translation gives CASSPKTSQSYEQYF.

This chain joins TRBV7-6 and TRBJ2-3, with TRBD1 identical over 7 bases. The CDR3 is 14 residues long. V shed 5 bases and J 2 bases; nucleotides not matched to a gene: 4. Per the germline V gene, CDR1 is SGHVS and CDR2 is FNYEAQ. CDR3 region: CASSVQGDTDTQYF. The CDR3 nucleotides read TGTGCCAGCAGCGTTCAGGGGGACACAGATACGCAGTATTTT. Together with reference TRBV7-6 and TRBJ2-3, the CDR3 gives the full variable domain: GAGVSQSPRYKVTKRGQDVALRCDPISGHVSLYWYRQALGQGPEFLTYFNYEAQQDKSGLPNDRFSAERPEGSISTLTIQRTEQRDSAMYRCASSVQGDTDTQYFGPGTRLTVL.

This chain links TRBV5-6 with TRBJ2-5; D is unclear. Germline CDR1 is SGHDT and CDR2 is YYEEEE. Trimming cost V 2 bases and J 4 bases, with 12 bases left between them. The CDR3 has 14 amino acids. The CDR3 loop is CASSLVGPVETQYF. The CDR3 nucleotides are TGTGCCAGCAGCTTAGTGGGCCCCGTAGAGACCCAGTACTTC.

The CDR3 is CASTQGASSYEQYF. CDR3 DNA sequence: TGTGCCAGCACACAGGGGGCGAGCTCCTACGAGCAGTACTTC. The chain joins TRBV2 to TRBJ2-7, with 9 bases aligning to TRBD1. The CDR3 is made up of 14 amino acids. The germline gives CDR1 SNHLY, CDR2 FYNNEI. Trimming removed 7 bases from V and 0 bases from J; junction bases left unmatched: 4.